This T cell receptor (beta chain) was found in a study of cytomegalovirus exposure and HLA in healthy donors. Concerning this clone itself: Its antigen is not known.

Germline V CDR1 and CDR2: SEHNR, FQNEAQ (reference sequence). Trimming removed 5 bases at V and 0 bases at J, with 13 bases between. The length of the CDR3 is 15 residues. A multiplex PCR was run with 60 Vbeta primers and 13 Jbeta primers. TCRdb's copy holds only in-frame clones and misses some; the assay was immunoSEQ multiplex PCR. This sample yields approximately 170,000 clones, of which more than 60% are seen a single time; around 3.1% belongs to the top ten. The study, taken as a whole, reports: Later on, an analysis found that several of the most significant clusters appeared to be linked to common viral pathogens, which included parvovirus B19. A missense DCLRE1C variant was associated with V- and J-gene trimming of TCR beta chains in a later analysis, and an independent cohort replicated the association.

Sequencing was carried out using PBMCs. V and J are TRBV7-9 and TRBJ1-1; the D gene is possibly TRBD1 (6 bases). The source of this sequence is a female donor in good health and CMV-seronegative. CDR3 coding DNA: TGTGCCAGCAGCCTACGGGACATACTGAACACTGAAGCTTTCTTT. Translated, it gives CASSLRDILNTEAFF.